This T cell receptor beta chain was sequenced during a study of blood T cell repertoires in COVID-19. About the research overall: Samples representing acute and convalescent COVID-19 were sourced from the United States, Italy and Spain.

Recovery meant two consecutive negative NP/OP PCR tests, professional clearance, or resolved symptoms. Here immunoSEQ multiplex PCR was the method, and the copy in TCRdb shows in-frame clones only, minus some. The sample yields more than 250,000 clones, more than 90% seen once. This CDR3 is built from 16 residues. V lost 5 bases and J lost 4; bases outside the gene matches: 13. Per germline, CDR1 KGHSH and CDR2 LQKENI. Sequencing used PBMCs or T cells enriched from blood (not recorded which). The genes are TRBV18 and TRBJ1-2, with 7 bases lining up with TRBD1. This clonotype originated in a woman aged 25-40 years who had recovered from COVID-19. The chain's CDR3 is CASSASITGVPYGYTF. CDR3 coding DNA: TGTGCCAGCTCAGCCAGCATTACAGGGGTCCCCTATGGCTACACCTTC.